This TCR beta chain was identified in a study of human T cells and chemical hapten exposure. TCRdb recomputed calls from the RACE reads with MiXCR, one row per CDR3 protein. The sample shows around 120,000 distinct CDR3 sequences, roughly 15% of them seen only once. The time point is: patch test 1, 2 weeks after DPC sensitization. Documented treatment: therapeutic diphenylcyclopropenone sensitization with weekly scalp DPC. This clonotype was detected ten times or more. CDR1 and CDR2 from the germline V gene are SNHLY and FYNNEI. This CDR3 is built from 15 residues. Trimming removed 0 bases at V and 3 bases at J, with 11 bases between.

The sample was whole blood, taken in connection with sensitization to the hapten diphenylcyclopropenone (DPC). The chain has TRBV2 and TRBJ1-1, with a possible D match to TRBD1 (6 bases). This TCR was sampled from a man aged 18-30 years with alopecia areata. Some clones in this sample may be carry-over from other donors' samples. The CDR3 region is CASSEAGQLYTEAFF. The CDR3 DNA is TGTGCCAGCAGTGAAGCTGGACAGCTATACACTGAAGCTTTCTTT. Full variable domain (remainder filled in from reference TRBV2 and TRBJ1-1): EPEVTQTPSHQVTQMGQEVILRCVPISNHLYFYWYRQILGQKVEFLVSFYNNEISEKSEIFDDQFSVERPDGSNFTLKIRSTKLEDSAMYFCASSEAGQLYTEAFFGQGTRLTVV.